Listed below are T cell receptor beta chains from one sample, sequenced in a study of T cells after yellow fever vaccination. One entry per CDR3 protein, called by TCRdb with MiXCR from the 5' RACE reads. The data contain 350,000 to 550,000 distinct CDR3 sequences, approximately 19% of them seen just once; the ten biggest clones take up 15% to 20%. Source: PBMCs, taken before the yellow fever booster vaccination. All receptors derive from a man aged 18-30 years who received the YFV17D yellow fever vaccine. The CDR3 runs from the conserved cysteine through the conserved F or W. The D gene is left open where the match is weak. The size of a clone is reported for some rows only, either as once, few or many, or as a class for expanded clones.

V gene: TRBV12-3/TRBV12-4; J gene: TRBJ2-2; D gene: TRBD1; clone size: .; CDR3 DNA: TGTGCCAGCAGAGGACAGGGTGCGGAGCTGTTTTTT; CDR3 protein: CASRGQGAELFF
V gene: TRBV20-1; J gene: TRBJ2-3; D gene: .; clone size: few; CDR3 DNA: TGCAGTGCTAGACCAGCGGGTCGCACAGATACGCAGTATTTT; CDR3 protein: CSARPAGRTDTQYF
V gene: TRBV10-3; J gene: TRBJ2-7; D gene: .; clone size: few; CDR3 DNA: TGTGCCATCAGTGTACGAAGGAGCGAGCAGTACTTC; CDR3 protein: CAISVRRSEQYF
V gene: TRBV7-2; J gene: TRBJ2-5; D gene: .; clone size: few; CDR3 DNA: TGTGCCAGCAGCCGAGGAGGAGCCGGGCAAGAGACCCAGTACTTC; CDR3 protein: CASSRGGAGQETQYF
V gene: TRBV20-1; J gene: TRBJ1-1; D gene: .; clone size: few; CDR3 DNA: TGCAGTGTTACGTCCACGAACACTGAAGCTTTCTTT; CDR3 protein: CSVTSTNTEAFF
V gene: TRBV27; J gene: TRBJ2-5; D gene: TRBD2; clone size: few; CDR3 DNA: TGTGCCAGCAGTACCACTAGCGGGGGGGCGACCCAGTACTTC; CDR3 protein: CASSTTSGGATQYF
V gene: TRBV4-3; J gene: TRBJ2-2; D gene: .; clone size: few; CDR3 DNA: TGCGCCAGCAGCCAAAGGACGTACGAGACAAGGGGAGACACCGGGGAGCTGTTTTTT; CDR3 protein: CASSQRTYETRGDTGELFF
V gene: TRBV7-9; J gene: TRBJ2-5; D gene: TRBD2; clone size: .; CDR3 DNA: TGTGCCAGCAGCTTAGCTACCCCGAGGACTAGTTCACCGGAGACCCAGTACTTC; CDR3 protein: CASSLATPRTSSPETQYF
V gene: TRBV5-1; J gene: TRBJ2-2; D gene: .; clone size: .; CDR3 DNA: TGCGCCAGCAGCTTGGAGCACTTTGGGGTCGGGGAGCTGTTTTTT; CDR3 protein: CASSLEHFGVGELFF
V gene: TRBV12-3/TRBV12-4; J gene: TRBJ2-2; D gene: .; clone size: .; CDR3 DNA: TGTGCCAGCTCTACGCACAGGAACACCGGGGAGCTGTTTTTT; CDR3 protein: CASSTHRNTGELFF
V gene: TRBV20-1; J gene: TRBJ2-1; D gene: TRBD2; clone size: few; CDR3 DNA: TGCAGTGCTCCAAGACTAGCGGGGCGATACAATGAGCAGTTCTTC; CDR3 protein: CSAPRLAGRYNEQFF
V gene: TRBV13; J gene: TRBJ2-7; D gene: .; clone size: .; CDR3 DNA: TGTGCCAGCAGCTTTGGGAACAGCTACGAGCAGTACTTC; CDR3 protein: CASSFGNSYEQYF
V gene: TRBV5-5; J gene: TRBJ2-2; D gene: .; clone size: few; CDR3 DNA: TGTGCCAGCAGCTTGTGGGGAGGGGAGCTGTTTTTT; CDR3 protein: CASSLWGGELFF
V gene: TRBV20-1; J gene: TRBJ2-3; D gene: TRBD1; clone size: .; CDR3 DNA: TGCAGTGCTAGAGGGGTCAGGGGGCCGACAGATACGCAGTATTTT; CDR3 protein: CSARGVRGPTDTQYF
V gene: TRBV12-5; J gene: TRBJ2-3; D gene: .; clone size: .; CDR3 DNA: TGTGCTAGTGGTTTGGGCGATTCCAGGGGAAGGTCAGATACGCAGTATTTT; CDR3 protein: CASGLGDSRGRSDTQYF
V gene: TRBV6-5; J gene: TRBJ1-5; D gene: .; clone size: .; CDR3 DNA: TGTGCCAGCAGTCAGCCTAATCAGCCCCAGCATTTT; CDR3 protein: CASSQPNQPQHF
V gene: TRBV12-3/TRBV12-4; J gene: TRBJ1-2; D gene: TRBD1; clone size: .; CDR3 DNA: TGTGCCAGCAGTCTACAAAGACAGGGGGGCGGCTACACCTTC; CDR3 protein: CASSLQRQGGGYTF
V gene: TRBV12-3/TRBV12-4; J gene: TRBJ1-2; D gene: .; clone size: .; CDR3 DNA: TGTGCCAGCAGTTTGAGCCAGAACTATGGCTACACCTTC; CDR3 protein: CASSLSQNYGYTF
V gene: TRBV12-3/TRBV12-4; J gene: TRBJ1-2; D gene: .; clone size: few; CDR3 DNA: TGTGCCAGCAGCTTCCAGGGAGGAACTAACTATGGCTACACCTTC; CDR3 protein: CASSFQGGTNYGYTF
V gene: TRBV29-1; J gene: TRBJ2-2; D gene: .; clone size: few; CDR3 DNA: TGCAGCGTTGTCATCGGCACCGGGGAGCTGTTTTTT; CDR3 protein: CSVVIGTGELFF
V gene: TRBV6-5; J gene: TRBJ1-1; D gene: .; clone size: few; CDR3 DNA: TGTGCCAGCAGTTACTCGGTCAACACTGAAGCTTTCTTT; CDR3 protein: CASSYSVNTEAFF
V gene: TRBV7-9; J gene: TRBJ2-5; D gene: TRBD1; clone size: few; CDR3 DNA: TGTGCCAGCAGAGGGGGACAGACCACCCCCGGGGAGACCCAGTACTTC; CDR3 protein: CASRGGQTTPGETQYF
V gene: TRBV2; J gene: TRBJ1-5; D gene: .; clone size: .; CDR3 DNA: TGTGCCAGCACAGTCGGCGAATCTTGGTCCCAGCATTTT; CDR3 protein: CASTVGESWSQHF
V gene: TRBV20-1; J gene: TRBJ1-2; D gene: .; clone size: few; CDR3 DNA: TGCAGTGCTAGAGATCAGGGACGGCACACCTTC; CDR3 protein: CSARDQGRHTF